A single sample is the source of the 3 T cell receptor beta chains below, sequenced in a study of CD8 T cells in Susac syndrome. Reverse transcription of roughly 0.5 to 1 ug RNA used random hexamers. TCRdb recomputed calls from the immunoSEQ multiplex PCR reads with MiXCR, one row per CDR3 protein. Here the sample spans fewer than 350,000 distinct CDR3 sequences, around 92% being singletons. Sequences were obtained from CD4+ T cells from PBMCs. The source of these receptors is a human donor with multiple sclerosis.

The chain recombines TRBV14 with TRBJ1-2, with D hard to call. V was clipped by 0 bases and J by 8 bases, with 10 bases between them. This CDR3 has 13 residues. Per germline, CDR1 SGHDN and CDR2 FVKESK. The CDR3 coding sequence is TGTGCCAGCAGCCAAGAAACCTTCCGGGGCTACACCTTC. This gives the protein CASSQETFRGYTF.

This clonotype was counted once. This chain joins TRBV4-3 and TRBJ2-7; 10 positions agree with TRBD2. After removal of 2 bases from V and 3 bases from J, the junction contained 7 bases not matched to a gene. The germline gives CDR1 LGHNA, CDR2 YSLEER. This CDR3 has 16 residues. The CDR3 region is CASSQLFASGSYEQYF. CDR3 sequence (DNA): TGCGCCAGCAGCCAACTGTTTGCTAGCGGGAGCTACGAGCAGTACTTC.

This clonotype was seen more than once but under ten times. The chain employs TRBV5-4 and TRBJ1-1; D is undetermined. Germline CDR1 and CDR2: SGHNT and YYREEE (reference sequence). CDR3 length: 12 residues. V lost 0 bases to trimming and J lost 6 bases, with 6 bases between them. CDR3 in DNA: TGTGCCAGCAGCTTGGGTCGGGCTGAAGCTTTCTTT. This encodes CASSLGRAEAFF.